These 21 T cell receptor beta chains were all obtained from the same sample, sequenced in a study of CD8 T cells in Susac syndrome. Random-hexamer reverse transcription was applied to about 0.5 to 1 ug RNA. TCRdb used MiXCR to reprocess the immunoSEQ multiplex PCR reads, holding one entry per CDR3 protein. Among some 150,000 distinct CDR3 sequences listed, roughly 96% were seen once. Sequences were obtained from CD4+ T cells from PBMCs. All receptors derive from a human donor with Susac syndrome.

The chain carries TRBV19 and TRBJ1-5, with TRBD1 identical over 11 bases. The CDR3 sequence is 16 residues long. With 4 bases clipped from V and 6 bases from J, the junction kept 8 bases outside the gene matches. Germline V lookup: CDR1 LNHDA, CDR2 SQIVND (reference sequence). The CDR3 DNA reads TGTGCCAGTAGTACCCCGGACAGGGGGCTAGGTCAGCCCCAGCATTTT. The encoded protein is CASSTPDRGLGQPQHF.

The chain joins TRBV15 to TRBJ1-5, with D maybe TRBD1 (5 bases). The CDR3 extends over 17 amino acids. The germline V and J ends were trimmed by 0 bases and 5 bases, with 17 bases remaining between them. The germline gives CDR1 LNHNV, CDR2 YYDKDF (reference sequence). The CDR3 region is CATSRDRGTGTHQPQHF. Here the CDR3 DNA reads TGTGCCACCAGCAGAGATAGGGGCACGGGAACGCATCAGCCCCAGCATTTT.

The CDR3 bases are TGTGCCAGCAGCCGTCCGGGGGGGAGAGAGACCCAGTACTTC. Translation gives CASSRPGGRETQYF. This chain joins TRBV7-3 and TRBJ2-5; TRBD2 aligns across 8 bases. CDR1 and CDR2 from the germline V gene are SGHTA and FQGTGA. The CDR3 has 14 amino acids. V dropped 5 bases and J dropped 4; count of bases not matched to a gene: 6.

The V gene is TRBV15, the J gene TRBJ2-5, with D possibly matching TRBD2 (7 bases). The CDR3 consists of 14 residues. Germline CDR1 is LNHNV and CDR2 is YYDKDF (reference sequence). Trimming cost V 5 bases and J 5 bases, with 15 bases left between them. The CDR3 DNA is TGTGCCACCAGCTCTCGGGGGGCCGGGGAGACCCAGTACTTC. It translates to CATSSRGAGETQYF.

CDR3 in DNA: TGTGCCAGCAGCCCGCGGGGACAGGGGAGGACTCTACCTAACAATGAGCAGTTCTTC. This gives the protein CASSPRGQGRTLPNNEQFF. V gene TRBV7-8 combines with J gene TRBJ2-1, with 10 bases matching TRBD1. The CDR3 totals 19 residues. With 5 bases clipped from V and 5 bases from J, the junction kept 18 bases outside the gene matches. Germline lookup yields CDR1 SGHVS and CDR2 FQNEAQ.

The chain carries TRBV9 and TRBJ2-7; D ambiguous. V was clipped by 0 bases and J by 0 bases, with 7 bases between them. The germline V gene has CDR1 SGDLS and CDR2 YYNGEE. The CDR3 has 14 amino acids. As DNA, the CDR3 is TGTGCCAGCAGCGTAGTCCCGAACTCCTACGAGCAGTACTTC. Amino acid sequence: CASSVVPNSYEQYF.

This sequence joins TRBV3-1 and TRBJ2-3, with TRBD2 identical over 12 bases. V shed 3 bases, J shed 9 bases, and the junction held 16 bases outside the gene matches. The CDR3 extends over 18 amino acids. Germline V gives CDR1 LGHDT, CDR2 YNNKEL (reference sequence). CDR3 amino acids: CASSHTTGTSGLPGTQYF. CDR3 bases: TGTGCCAGCAGCCACACGACCGGGACTAGCGGGCTCCCGGGAACGCAGTATTTT.

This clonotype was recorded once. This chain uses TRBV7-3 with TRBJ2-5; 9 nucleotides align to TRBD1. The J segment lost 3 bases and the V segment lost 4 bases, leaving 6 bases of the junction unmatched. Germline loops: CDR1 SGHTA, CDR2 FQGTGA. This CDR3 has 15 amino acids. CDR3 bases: TGTGCCAGCAGCTCATGGGACAGGGTTGAAGAGACCCAGTACTTC. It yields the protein CASSSWDRVEETQYF.

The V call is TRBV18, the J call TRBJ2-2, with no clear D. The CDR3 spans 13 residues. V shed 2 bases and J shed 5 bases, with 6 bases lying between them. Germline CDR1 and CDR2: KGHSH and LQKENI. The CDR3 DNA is TGTGCCAGCTCACCAACAGTTACCGGGGAGCTGTTTTTT. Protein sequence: CASSPTVTGELFF.

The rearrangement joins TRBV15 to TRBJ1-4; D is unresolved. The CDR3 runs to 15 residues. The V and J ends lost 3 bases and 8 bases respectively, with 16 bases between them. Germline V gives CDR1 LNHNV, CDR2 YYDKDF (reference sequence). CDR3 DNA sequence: TGTGCCACCAGCAGTCTCGGACCCCGAGGCGAAAAACTGTTTTTT. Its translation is CATSSLGPRGEKLFF.

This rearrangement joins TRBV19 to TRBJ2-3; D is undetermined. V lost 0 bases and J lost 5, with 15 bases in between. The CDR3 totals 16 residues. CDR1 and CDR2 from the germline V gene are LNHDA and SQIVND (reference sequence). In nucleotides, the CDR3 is TGTGCCAGTAGTATAGATCTATTGGCAGCAAGAGATACGCAGTATTTT. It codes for CASSIDLLAARDTQYF.

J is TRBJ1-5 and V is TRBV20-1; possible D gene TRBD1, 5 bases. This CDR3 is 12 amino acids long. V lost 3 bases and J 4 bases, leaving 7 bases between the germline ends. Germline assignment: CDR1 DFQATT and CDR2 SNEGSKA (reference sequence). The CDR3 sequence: CSARTANQPQHF. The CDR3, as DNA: TGCAGTGCTAGGACAGCGAATCAGCCCCAGCATTTT.

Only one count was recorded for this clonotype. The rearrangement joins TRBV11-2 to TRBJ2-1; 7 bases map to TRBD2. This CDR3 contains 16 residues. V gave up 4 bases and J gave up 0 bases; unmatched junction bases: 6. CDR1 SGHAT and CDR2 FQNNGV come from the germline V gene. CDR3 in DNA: TGTGCCAGCAGCTACCGGGGGGACCACTCCTACAATGAGCAGTTCTTC. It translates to CASSYRGDHSYNEQFF.

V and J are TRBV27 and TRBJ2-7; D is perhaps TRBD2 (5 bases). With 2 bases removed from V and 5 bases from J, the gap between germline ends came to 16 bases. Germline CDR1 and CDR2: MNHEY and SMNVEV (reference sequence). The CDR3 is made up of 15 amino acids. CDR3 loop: CASSLALMGSHEQYF. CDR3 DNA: TGTGCCAGCAGTTTAGCCCTAATGGGGAGCCACGAGCAGTACTTC.

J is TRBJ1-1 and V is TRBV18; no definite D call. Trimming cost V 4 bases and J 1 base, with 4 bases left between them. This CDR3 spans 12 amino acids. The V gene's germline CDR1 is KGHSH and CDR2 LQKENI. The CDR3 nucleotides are TGTGCCAGCTCACGCGAGAACACTGAAGCTTTCTTT. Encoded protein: CASSRENTEAFF. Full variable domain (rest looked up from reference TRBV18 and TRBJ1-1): NAGVMQNPRHLVRRRGQEARLRCSPMKGHSHVYWYRQLPEEGLKFMVYLQKENIIDESGMPKERFSAEFPKEGPSILRIQQVVRGDSAAYFCASSRENTEAFFGQGTRLTVV.

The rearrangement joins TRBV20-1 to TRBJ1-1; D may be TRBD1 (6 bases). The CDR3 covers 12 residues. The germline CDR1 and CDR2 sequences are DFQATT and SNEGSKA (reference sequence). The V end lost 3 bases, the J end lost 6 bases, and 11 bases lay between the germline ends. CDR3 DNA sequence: TGCAGTGCTAGTGACGGGGGCCCTGAAGCTTTCTTT. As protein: CSASDGGPEAFF.

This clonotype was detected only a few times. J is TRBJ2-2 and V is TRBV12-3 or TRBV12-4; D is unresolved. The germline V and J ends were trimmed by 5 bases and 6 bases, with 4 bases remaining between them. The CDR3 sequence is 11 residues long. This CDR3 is CASSLPGELFF. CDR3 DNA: TGTGCCAGCAGTCTTCCCGGGGAGCTGTTTTTT.

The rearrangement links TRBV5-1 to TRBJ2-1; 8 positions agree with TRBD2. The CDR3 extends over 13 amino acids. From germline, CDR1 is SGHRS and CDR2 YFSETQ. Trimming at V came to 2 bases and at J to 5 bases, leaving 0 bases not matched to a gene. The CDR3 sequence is CASSLLADNEQFF. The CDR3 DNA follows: TGCGCCAGCAGCTTACTAGCGGACAATGAGCAGTTCTTC.

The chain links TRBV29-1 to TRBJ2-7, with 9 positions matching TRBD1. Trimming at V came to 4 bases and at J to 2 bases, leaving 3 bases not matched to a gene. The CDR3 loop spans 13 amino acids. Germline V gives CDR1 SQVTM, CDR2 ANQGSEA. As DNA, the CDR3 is TGCAGCGTTGGACAGGGGGGGCCCTACGAGCAGTACTTC. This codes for CSVGQGGPYEQYF.

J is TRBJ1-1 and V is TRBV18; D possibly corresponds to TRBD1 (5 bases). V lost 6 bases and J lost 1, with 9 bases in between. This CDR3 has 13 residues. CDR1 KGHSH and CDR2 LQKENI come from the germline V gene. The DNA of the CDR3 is TGTGCCAGCTCGGAACAGGCGAACACTGAAGCTTTCTTT. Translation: CASSEQANTEAFF.

The CDR3 spells CASRKDRGIRGEKLFF. The CDR3, as DNA: TGCGCCAGCAGGAAGGACAGGGGAATTCGGGGGGAAAAACTGTTTTTT. The chain recombines TRBV4-3 with TRBJ1-4; 9 positions agree with TRBD1. Trimming removed 6 bases from V and 8 bases from J; junction bases left unmatched: 13. In germline, CDR1 is LGHNA, CDR2 YSLEER. The CDR3 is made up of 16 amino acids.